Listed here are 5 T cell receptor beta chains from one sample, sequenced in a study of blood T cell repertoires in COVID-19. Here immunoSEQ multiplex PCR was the method, and the copy in TCRdb shows in-frame clones only, minus some. The data contain some 670,000 clones, just under 90% of them singletons. The source material was peripheral blood. The receptors stem from a young woman with acute or convalescent COVID-19.

The V and J genes are TRBV4-2 and TRBJ1-5; the D gene is possibly TRBD1 (5 bases). V shed 0 bases and J shed 9 bases, with 18 bases lying between them. Germline values: CDR1 LGHNA, CDR2 YNFKEQ. This CDR3 spans 16 amino acids. The CDR3 region is CASSQEAGGAFSPQHF. For the CDR3, the DNA is TGTGCCAGCAGCCAAGAAGCAGGAGGGGCTTTTTCGCCCCAGCATTTT.

This sequence joins TRBV27 and TRBJ1-2; 12 nucleotides agree with TRBD1. Germline CDR1 and CDR2: MNHEY and SMNVEV (reference sequence). The CDR3 is 17 amino acids. V lost 4 bases and J lost 7; bases outside the gene matches: 13. CDR3 coding DNA: TGTGCCAGCAGTTCCAGGGGGACAGGGGGCCCCCTCGGTGGCTACACCTTC. Protein: CASSSRGTGGPLGGYTF.

The rearrangement links TRBV7-9 to TRBJ1-6, with TRBD1 as a possible D gene (5 bases). Germline loops: CDR1 SEHNR, CDR2 FQNEAQ (reference sequence). The CDR3 length is 17 residues. The germline V and J ends were trimmed by 5 bases and 7 bases, with 21 bases remaining between them. The CDR3: CASSPDSNFTRNSPLHF. CDR3 bases: TGTGCCAGCAGCCCCGACAGCAACTTCACGCGGAATTCACCCCTCCACTTT.

The chain carries TRBV15 and TRBJ2-2; 9 positions agree with TRBD1. Per germline, CDR1 LNHNV and CDR2 YYDKDF (reference sequence). V shed 5 bases and J 4 bases; nucleotides not matched to a gene: 5. The CDR3 loop spans 15 amino acids. CDR3 DNA: TGTGCCACCAGCTCGCGGGACAGGGCCACCGGGGAGCTGTTTTTT. Its translation: CATSSRDRATGELFF. Looking up the rest from reference TRBV15 and TRBJ2-2 gives the full variable domain: DAMVIQNPRYQVTQFGKPVTLSCSQTLNHNVMYWYQQKSSQAPKLLFHYYDKDFNNEADTPDNFQSRRPNTSFCFLDIRSPGLGDTAMYLCATSSRDRATGELFFGEGSRLTVL.

V usage is TRBV7-9 and J usage is TRBJ1-2, with D possibly being TRBD1 (5 bases). The CDR3 is 17 amino acids. The germline gives CDR1 SEHNR, CDR2 FQNEAQ (reference sequence). Trimming removed 5 bases from V and 0 bases from J, with 19 bases in between. Here the CDR3 reads CASSLGINRTPNYGYTF. In DNA form, the CDR3 reads TGTGCCAGCAGCCTAGGAATAAACAGGACCCCTAACTATGGCTACACCTTC.